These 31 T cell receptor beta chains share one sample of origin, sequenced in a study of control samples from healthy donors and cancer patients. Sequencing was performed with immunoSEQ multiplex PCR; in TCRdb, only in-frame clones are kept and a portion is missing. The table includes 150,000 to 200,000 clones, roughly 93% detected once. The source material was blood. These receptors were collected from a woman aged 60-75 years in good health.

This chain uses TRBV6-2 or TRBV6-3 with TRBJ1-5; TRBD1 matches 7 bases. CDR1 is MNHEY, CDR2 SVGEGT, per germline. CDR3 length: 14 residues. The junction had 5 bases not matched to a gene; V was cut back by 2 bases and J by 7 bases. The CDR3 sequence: CASSYDRDLQPQHF. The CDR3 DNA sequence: TGTGCCAGCAGTTACGACAGGGACCTACAGCCCCAGCATTTT.

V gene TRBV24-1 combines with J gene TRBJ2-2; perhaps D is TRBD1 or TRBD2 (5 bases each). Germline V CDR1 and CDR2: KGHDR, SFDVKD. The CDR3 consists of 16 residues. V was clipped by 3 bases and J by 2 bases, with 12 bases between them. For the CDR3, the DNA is TGTGCCACCAGTGATCCCGGGACGGGTAACACCGGGGAGCTGTTTTTT. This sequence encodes CATSDPGTGNTGELFF.

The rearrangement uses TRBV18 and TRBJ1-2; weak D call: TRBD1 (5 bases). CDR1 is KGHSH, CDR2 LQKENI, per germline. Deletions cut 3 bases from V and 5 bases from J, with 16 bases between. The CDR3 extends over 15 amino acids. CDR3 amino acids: CASSPGEGTAYGYTF. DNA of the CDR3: TGTGCCAGCTCACCGGGGGAGGGAACAGCTTATGGCTACACCTTC.

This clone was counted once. The CDR3 region is CASGRGGVYNSPLHF. Written as DNA, the CDR3 is TGTGCCAGCGGCCGTGGGGGCGTCTATAATTCACCCCTCCACTTT. This chain connects TRBV25-1 to TRBJ1-6; D is possibly TRBD1 (6 bases). The CDR3 has 15 amino acids. With 8 bases removed from V and 3 bases from J, the gap between germline ends came to 14 bases. The germline V gene encodes CDR1 MGHDK and CDR2 SYGVNS.

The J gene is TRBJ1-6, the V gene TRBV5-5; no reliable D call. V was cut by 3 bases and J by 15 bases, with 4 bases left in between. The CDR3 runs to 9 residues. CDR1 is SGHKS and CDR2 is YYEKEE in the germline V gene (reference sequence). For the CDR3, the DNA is TGTGCCAGCAGCTCGGGCCTCCACTTT. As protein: CASSSGLHF.

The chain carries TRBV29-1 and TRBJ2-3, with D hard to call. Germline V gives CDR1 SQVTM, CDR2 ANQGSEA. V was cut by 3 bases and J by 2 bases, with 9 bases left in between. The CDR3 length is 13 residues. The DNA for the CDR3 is TGCAGCGTTGATTGGGGTTTCACAGATACGCAGTATTTT. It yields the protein CSVDWGFTDTQYF.

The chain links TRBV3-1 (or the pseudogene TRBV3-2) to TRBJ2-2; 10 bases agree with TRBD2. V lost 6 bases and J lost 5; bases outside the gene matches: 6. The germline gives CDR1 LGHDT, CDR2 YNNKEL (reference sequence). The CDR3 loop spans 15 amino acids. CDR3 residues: CASRGLAAWTGELFF. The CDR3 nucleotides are TGTGCCAGCAGAGGACTAGCGGCTTGGACCGGGGAGCTGTTTTTT.

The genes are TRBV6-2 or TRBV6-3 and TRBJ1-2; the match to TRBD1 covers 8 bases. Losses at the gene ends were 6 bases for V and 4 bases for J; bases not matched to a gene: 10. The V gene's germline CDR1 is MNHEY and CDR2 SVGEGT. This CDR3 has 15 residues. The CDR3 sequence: CASSADRDMGYGYTF. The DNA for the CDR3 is TGTGCCAGCAGCGCGGACAGGGACATGGGCTATGGCTACACCTTC.

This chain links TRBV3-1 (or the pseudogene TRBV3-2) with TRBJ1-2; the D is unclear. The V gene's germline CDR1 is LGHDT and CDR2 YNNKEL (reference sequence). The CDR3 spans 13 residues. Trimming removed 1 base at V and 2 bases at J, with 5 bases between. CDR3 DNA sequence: TGTGCCAGCAGCCAAGTCAGAAACTATGGCTACACCTTC. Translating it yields CASSQVRNYGYTF.

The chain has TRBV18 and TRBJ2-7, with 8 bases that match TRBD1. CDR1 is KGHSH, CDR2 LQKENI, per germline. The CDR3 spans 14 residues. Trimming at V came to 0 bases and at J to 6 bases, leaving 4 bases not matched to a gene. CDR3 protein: CASSPPGQGSEQYF. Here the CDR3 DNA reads TGTGCCAGCTCACCACCCGGACAGGGTAGCGAGCAGTACTTC.

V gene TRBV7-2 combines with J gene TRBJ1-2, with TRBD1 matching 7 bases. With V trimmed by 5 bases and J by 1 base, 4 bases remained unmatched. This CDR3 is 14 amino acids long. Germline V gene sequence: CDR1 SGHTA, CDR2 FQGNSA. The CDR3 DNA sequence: TGTGCCAGCAGCCCCCAGGGGGTTAACTATGGCTACACCTTC. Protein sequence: CASSPQGVNYGYTF.

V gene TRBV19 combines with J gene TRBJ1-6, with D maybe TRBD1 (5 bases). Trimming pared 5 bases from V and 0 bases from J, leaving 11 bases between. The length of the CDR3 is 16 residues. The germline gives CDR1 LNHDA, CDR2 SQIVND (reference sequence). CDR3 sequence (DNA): TGTGCCAGTAGTCCGGACAAAAGCTCCTATAATTCACCCCTCCACTTT. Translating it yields CASSPDKSSYNSPLHF. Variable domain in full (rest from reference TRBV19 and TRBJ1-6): DGGITQSPKYLFRKEGQNVTLSCEQNLNHDAMYWYRQDPGQGLRLIYYSQIVNDFQKGDIAEGYSVSREKKESFPLTVTSAQKNPTAFYLCASSPDKSSYNSPLHFGNGTRLTVT.

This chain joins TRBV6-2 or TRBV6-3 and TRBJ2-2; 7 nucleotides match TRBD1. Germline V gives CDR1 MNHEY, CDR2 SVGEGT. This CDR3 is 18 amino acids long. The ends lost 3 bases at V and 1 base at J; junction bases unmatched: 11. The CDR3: CASSYFDRAALNTGELFF. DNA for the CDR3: TGTGCCAGCAGTTATTTCGACAGGGCAGCGTTGAACACCGGGGAGCTGTTTTTT.

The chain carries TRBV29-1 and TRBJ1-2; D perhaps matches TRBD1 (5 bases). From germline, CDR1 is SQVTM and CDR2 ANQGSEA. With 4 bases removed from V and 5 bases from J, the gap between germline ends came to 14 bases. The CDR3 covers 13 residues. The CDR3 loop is CSVVPGYEYGYTF. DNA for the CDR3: TGCAGCGTTGTTCCAGGGTATGAATATGGCTACACCTTC.

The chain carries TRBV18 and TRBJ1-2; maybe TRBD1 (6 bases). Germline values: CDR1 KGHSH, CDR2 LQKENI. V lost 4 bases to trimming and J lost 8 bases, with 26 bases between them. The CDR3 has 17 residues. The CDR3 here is CASSQSTGATMVGGYTF. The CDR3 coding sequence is TGTGCCAGCTCACAATCTACGGGGGCGACCATGGTAGGCGGCTACACCTTC. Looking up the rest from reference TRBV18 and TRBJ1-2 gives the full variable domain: NAGVMQNPRHLVRRRGQEARLRCSPMKGHSHVYWYRQLPEEGLKFMVYLQKENIIDESGMPKERFSAEFPKEGPSILRIQQVVRGDSAAYFCASSQSTGATMVGGYTFGSGTRLTVV.

The CDR3 DNA follows: TGTGCCAGCTCACCGACAGACCCTGGAAACACCATATATTTT. Translated: CASSPTDPGNTIYF. The V gene is TRBV18, the J gene TRBJ1-3; D perhaps matches TRBD1 (5 bases). Germline V lookup: CDR1 KGHSH, CDR2 LQKENI. Trimming removed 3 bases from V and 2 bases from J, with 8 bases in between. The CDR3 contains 14 residues.

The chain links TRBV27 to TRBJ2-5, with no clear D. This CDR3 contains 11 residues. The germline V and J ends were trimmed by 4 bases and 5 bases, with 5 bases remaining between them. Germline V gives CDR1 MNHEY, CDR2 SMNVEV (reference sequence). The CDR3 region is CASSSRETQYF. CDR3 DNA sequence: TGTGCCAGCAGTTCTCGGGAGACCCAGTACTTC.

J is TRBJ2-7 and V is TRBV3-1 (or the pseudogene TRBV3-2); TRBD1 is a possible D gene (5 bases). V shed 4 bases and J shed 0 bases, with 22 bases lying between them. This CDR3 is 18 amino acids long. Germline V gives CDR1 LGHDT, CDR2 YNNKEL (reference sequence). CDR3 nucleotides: TGTGCCAGCAGCCCCCCTTGGCCTCCACAGGATTTCTCCTACGAGCAGTACTTC. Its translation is CASSPPWPPQDFSYEQYF.

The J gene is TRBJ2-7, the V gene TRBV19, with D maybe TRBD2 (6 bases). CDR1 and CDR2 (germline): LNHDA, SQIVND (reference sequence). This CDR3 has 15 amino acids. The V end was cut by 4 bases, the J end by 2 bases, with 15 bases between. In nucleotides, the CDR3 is TGTGCCAGTAGTAGATCGGGCGGGGTTGCCTACGAGCAGTACTTC. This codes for CASSRSGGVAYEQYF. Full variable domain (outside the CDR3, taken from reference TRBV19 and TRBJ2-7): DGGITQSPKYLFRKEGQNVTLSCEQNLNHDAMYWYRQDPGQGLRLIYYSQIVNDFQKGDIAEGYSVSREKKESFPLTVTSAQKNPTAFYLCASSRSGGVAYEQYFGPGTRLTVT.

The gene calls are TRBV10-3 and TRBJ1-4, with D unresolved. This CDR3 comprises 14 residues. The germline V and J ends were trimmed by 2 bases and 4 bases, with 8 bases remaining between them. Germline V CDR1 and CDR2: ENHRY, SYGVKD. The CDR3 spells CAISEGRGNEKLFF. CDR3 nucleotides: TGTGCCATCAGTGAGGGTCGAGGTAATGAAAAACTGTTTTTT.

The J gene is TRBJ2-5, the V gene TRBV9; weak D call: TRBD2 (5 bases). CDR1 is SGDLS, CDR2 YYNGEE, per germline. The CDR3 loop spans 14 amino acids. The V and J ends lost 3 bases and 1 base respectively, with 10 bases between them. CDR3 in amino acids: CASSATNRQETQYF. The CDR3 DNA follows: TGTGCCAGCAGCGCGACTAACCGCCAAGAGACCCAGTACTTC.

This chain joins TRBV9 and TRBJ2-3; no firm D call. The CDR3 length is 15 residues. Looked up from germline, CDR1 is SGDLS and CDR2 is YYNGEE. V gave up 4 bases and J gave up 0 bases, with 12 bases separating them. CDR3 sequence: CASSPREGSTDTQYF. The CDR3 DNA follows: TGTGCCAGCAGCCCCCGAGAAGGGAGCACAGATACGCAGTATTTT.

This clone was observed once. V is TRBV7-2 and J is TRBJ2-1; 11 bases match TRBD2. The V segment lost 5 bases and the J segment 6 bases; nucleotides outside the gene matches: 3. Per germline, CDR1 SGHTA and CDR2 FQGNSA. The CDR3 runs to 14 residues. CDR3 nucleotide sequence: TGTGCCAGCAGCCCCGGGACTAGCGGCAATGAGCAGTTCTTC. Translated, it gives CASSPGTSGNEQFF.

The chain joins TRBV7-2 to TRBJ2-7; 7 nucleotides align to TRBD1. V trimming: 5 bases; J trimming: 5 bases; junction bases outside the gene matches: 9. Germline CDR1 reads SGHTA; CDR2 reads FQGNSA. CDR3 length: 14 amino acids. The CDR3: CASSVYRGIDEQYF. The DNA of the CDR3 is TGTGCCAGCAGCGTGTACAGGGGCATCGACGAGCAGTACTTC.

The CDR3 DNA sequence: TGTGCCAGCAGCGACGACACCCACGGGGAGCTGTTTTTT. Its translation: CASSDDTHGELFF. The chain recombines TRBV6-2 or TRBV6-3 with TRBJ2-2; D ambiguous. The CDR3 totals 13 residues. The V gene lost 6 bases and the J gene lost 7 bases, with 12 bases spanning the gap. Germline V lookup: CDR1 MNHEY, CDR2 SVGEGT.

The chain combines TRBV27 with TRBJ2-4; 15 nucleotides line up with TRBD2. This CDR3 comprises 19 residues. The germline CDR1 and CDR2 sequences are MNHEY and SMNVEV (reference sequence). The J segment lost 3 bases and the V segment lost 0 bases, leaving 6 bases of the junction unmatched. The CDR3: CASSLSGLAGGFGKNIQYF. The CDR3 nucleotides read TGTGCCAGCAGTTTATCGGGACTAGCGGGGGGTTTCGGCAAAAACATTCAGTACTTC.

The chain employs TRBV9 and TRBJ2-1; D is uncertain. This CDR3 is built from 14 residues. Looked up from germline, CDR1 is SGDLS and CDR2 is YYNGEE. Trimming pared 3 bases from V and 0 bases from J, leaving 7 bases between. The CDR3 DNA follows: TGTGCCAGCAGCGGAGGTTACTCCTACAATGAGCAGTTCTTC. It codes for CASSGGYSYNEQFF.

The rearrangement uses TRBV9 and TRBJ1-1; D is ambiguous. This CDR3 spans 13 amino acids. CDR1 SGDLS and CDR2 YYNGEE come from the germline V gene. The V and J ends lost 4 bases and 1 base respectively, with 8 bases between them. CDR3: CASSRGPNTEAFF. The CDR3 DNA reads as TGTGCCAGCAGCCGTGGACCGAACACTGAAGCTTTCTTT.

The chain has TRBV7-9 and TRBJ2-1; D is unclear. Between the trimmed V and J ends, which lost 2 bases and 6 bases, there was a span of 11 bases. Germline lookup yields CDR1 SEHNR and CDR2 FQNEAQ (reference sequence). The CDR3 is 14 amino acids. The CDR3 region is CASSLIYFFNEQFF. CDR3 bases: TGTGCCAGCAGCTTAATATACTTCTTCAATGAGCAGTTCTTC.

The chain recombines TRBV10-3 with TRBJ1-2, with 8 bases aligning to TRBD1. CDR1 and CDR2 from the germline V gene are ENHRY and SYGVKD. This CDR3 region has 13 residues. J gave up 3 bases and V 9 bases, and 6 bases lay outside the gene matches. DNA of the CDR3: TGTGCCATACGGGACAGGAAGGACTATGGCTACACCTTC. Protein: CAIRDRKDYGYTF.

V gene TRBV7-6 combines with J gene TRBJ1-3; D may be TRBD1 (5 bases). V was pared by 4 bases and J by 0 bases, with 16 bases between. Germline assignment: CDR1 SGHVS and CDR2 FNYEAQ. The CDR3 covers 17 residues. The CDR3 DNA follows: TGTGCCAGCAGCTCATCGACAGCTCAGGGCTCTGGAAACACCATATATTTT. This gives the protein CASSSSTAQGSGNTIYF.